Detailed here is one TCR beta chain. This sample was included in a study of CD8 T cells in Susac syndrome. This CDR3 has 17 residues. V lost 3 bases and J lost 1; bases outside the gene matches: 7. Germline lookup yields CDR1 LNHNV and CDR2 YYDKDF (reference sequence). Random hexamers were used to reverse transcribe the RNA input (about 0.5 to 1 ug). The method of amplification for TCR beta CDR3 was immunoSEQ multiplex PCR, covering 54 Vbeta and 13 Jbeta. MiXCR, applied by TCRdb to the immunoSEQ multiplex PCR reads, yields one record per CDR3 protein. Counted here are some 150,000 distinct CDR3 sequences, 90% to 95% occurring once; the ten biggest clones make up approximately 0.25%. Sequencing of TCR beta drew on CD8+ and CD4+ T cells from blood. The controls, all healthy donors, were matched for age and sex. Negative isolation yielded CD4+ and CD8+ T cells, and FACS enriched TEMRA cells.

This receptor was taken from a human donor in good health. Sequenced material: CD8+ T cells from PBMCs. This chain connects TRBV15 to TRBJ2-3; 10 bases map to TRBD2. The CDR3 sequence is CATSSSHLAGGTDTQYF. As DNA, the CDR3 is TGTGCCACCAGCAGTAGCCACCTAGCGGGGGGCACAGATACGCAGTATTTT.